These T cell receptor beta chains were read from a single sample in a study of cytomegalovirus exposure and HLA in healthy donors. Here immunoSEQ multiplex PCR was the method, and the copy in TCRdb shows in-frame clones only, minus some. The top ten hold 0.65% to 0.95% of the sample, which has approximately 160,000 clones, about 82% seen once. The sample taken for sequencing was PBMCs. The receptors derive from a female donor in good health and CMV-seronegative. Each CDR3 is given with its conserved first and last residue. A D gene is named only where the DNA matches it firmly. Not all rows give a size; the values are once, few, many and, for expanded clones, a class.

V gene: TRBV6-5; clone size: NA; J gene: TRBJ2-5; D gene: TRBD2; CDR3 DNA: TGTGCCAGCAGTTACTCTGGCGGGAGCGAGACCCAGTACTTC; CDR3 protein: CASSYSGGSETQYF
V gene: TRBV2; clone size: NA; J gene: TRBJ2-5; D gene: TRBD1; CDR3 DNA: TGTGCCAGCAGTGTGGGGGACAGGGAATGGGAGACCCAGTACTTC; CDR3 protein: CASSVGDREWETQYF
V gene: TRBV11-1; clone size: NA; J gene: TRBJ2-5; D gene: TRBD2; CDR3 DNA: TGTGCCAGCAGCTTATCTAGCGGGGGGAGAGGGGGGAAAGAGACCCAGTACTTC; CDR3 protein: CASSLSSGGRGGKETQYF
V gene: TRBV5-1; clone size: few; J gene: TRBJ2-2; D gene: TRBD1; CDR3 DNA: TGCGCCAGCAGCTGGGGACAGGGGAACACCGGGGAGCTGTTTTTT; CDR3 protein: CASSWGQGNTGELFF
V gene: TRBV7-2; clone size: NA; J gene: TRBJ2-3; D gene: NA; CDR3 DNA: TGTGCCAGCAGCTCAGCGGCGCGAACGGGTGATACGCAGTATTTT; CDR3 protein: CASSSAARTGDTQYF
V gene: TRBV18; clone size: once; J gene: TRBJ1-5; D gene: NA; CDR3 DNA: TGTGCCAGCTCCCCCCCCGTGAAGGGGTACAATCAGCCCCAGCATTTT; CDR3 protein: CASSPPVKGYNQPQHF
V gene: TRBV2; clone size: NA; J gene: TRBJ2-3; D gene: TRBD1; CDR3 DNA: TGTGCCAGCAGTGGCCGGGACAGGGGAGGAGGAGATACGCAGTATTTT; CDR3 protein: CASSGRDRGGGDTQYF
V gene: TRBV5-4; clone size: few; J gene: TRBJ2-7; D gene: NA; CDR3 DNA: TGTGCCAGCAGCTTATCTAACGAGCAGTACTTC; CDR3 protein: CASSLSNEQYF
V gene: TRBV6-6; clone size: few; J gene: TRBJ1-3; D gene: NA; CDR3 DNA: TGTGCCAGCAGACCGGCGGAGACTGGAAACACCATATATTTT; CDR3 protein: CASRPAETGNTIYF
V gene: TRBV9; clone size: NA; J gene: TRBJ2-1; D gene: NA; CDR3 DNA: TGTGCCAGCAGCGTACGTCCCTCCTCGAGCTCCTACAATGAGCAGTTCTTC; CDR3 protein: CASSVRPSSSSYNEQFF
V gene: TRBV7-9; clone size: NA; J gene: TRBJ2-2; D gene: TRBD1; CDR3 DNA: TGTGCCAGCAGCCTCCCCGGGACAGGGAACACCGGGGAGCTGTTTTTT; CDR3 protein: CASSLPGTGNTGELFF
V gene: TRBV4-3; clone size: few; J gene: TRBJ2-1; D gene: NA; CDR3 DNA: TGCGCCAGCAGCCAAGATGCTGGCTGGAGGTTTCATGAGCAGTTCTTC; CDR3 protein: CASSQDAGWRFHEQFF
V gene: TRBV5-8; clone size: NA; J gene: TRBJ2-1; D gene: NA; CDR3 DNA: TGTGCCAGCAGCTTGTATAACAATGAGCAGTTCTTC; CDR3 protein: CASSLYNNEQFF
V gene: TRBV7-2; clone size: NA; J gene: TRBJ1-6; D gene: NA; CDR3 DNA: TGTGCCAGCAGCTTAACTCAGGGGTTATCGTCACCCCTCCACTTT; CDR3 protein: CASSLTQGLSSPLHF
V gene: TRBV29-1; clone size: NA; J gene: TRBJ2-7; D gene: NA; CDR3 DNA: TGCAGCGTTGAAGGGACAGCCGAGGGCCCCTACGAGCAGTACTTC; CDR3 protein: CSVEGTAEGPYEQYF
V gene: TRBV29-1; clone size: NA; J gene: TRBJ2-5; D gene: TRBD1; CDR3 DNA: TGCAGCGTTCACAGGGGGCAAGAGACCCAGTACTTC; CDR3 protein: CSVHRGQETQYF
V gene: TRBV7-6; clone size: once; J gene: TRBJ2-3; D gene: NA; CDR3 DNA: TGTGCCAGCAAAAATCCTGGGCCAGTTGGAGATACGCAGTATTTT; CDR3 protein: CASKNPGPVGDTQYF
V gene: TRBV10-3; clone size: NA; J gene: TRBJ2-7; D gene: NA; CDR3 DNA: TGTGCCATCAGTGAGACAGGGCACGAGCAGTACTTC; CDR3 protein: CAISETGHEQYF
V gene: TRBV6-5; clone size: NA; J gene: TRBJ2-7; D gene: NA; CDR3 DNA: TGTGCCACTTCGGGTCCCAGAACCTACGAGCAGTACTTC; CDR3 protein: CATSGPRTYEQYF
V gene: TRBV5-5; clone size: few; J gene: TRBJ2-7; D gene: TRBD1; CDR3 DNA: TGTGCCAGCAGCTCGGGGACAGGTTCCCCTCTCCACGAGCAGTACTTC; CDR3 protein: CASSSGTGSPLHEQYF
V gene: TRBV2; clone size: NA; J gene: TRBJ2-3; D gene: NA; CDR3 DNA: TGTGCCATAATCAGGGGATCGGTTAGCACAGATACGCAGTATTTT; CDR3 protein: CAIIRGSVSTDTQYF
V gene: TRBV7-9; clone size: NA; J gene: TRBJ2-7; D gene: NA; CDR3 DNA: TGTGCCAGCAGCTTAGCGCCGGGCGAGCAGTACTTC; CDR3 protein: CASSLAPGEQYF
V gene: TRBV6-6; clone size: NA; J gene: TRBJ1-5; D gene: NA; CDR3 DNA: TGTGCCAGCAGTTCAGGGGACCCTCTCCTCAATCAGCCCCAGCATTTT; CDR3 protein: CASSSGDPLLNQPQHF
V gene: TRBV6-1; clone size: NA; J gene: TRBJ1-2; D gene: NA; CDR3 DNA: TGTGCCAGCCAACCCGGGGGGCGGATTGGCTACACCTTC; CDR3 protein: CASQPGGRIGYTF